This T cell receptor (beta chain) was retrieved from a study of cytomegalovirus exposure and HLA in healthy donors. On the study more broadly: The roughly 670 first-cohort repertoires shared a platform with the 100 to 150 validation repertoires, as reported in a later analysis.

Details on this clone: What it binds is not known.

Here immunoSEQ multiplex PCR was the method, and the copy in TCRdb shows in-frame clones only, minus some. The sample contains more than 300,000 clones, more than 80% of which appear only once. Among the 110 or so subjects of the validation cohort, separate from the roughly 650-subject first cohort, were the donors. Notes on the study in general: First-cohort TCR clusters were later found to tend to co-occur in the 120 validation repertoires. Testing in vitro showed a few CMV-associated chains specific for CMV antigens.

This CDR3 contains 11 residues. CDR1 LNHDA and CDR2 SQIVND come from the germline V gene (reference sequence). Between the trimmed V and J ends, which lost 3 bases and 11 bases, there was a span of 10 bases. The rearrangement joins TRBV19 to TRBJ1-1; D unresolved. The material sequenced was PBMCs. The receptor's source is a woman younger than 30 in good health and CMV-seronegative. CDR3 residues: CASSMMNRAFF. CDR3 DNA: TGTGCCAGTAGTATGATGAATCGGGCTTTCTTT.